This TCR beta chain was recovered during a study of shared T cell receptors in the human thymus. Produced via immunoSEQ multiplex PCR; TCRdb's table is partial and in-frame only. This repertoire shows 450,000 to 650,000 clones, approximately 80% found once; its top ten account for around 0.012%. With 3 bases clipped from V and 6 bases from J, the junction kept 10 bases outside the gene matches. This CDR3 region has 15 residues. Germline CDR1 is MDHEN and CDR2 is SYDVKM. The same sample was also studied in work on human thymus T cells. That paper states: Thymus tissue was removed during corrective cardiac surgery. Among unrelated individuals, related research reported thymic repertoires that overlapped highly.

This receptor was obtained from a boy younger than two with a congenital heart defect. Material for sequencing was thymocytes. This chain connects TRBV28 to TRBJ1-2; 7 positions match TRBD1. CDR3 nucleotides: TGTGCCAGCAGTTTCCCCCCGCCAGGGGGGAATGGCTACACCTTC. Amino acids: CASSFPPPGGNGYTF.